Included here is one TCR beta chain sequence, with context. Its specificity is unknown. The sample comes from a study of shared clonotypes between healthy human individuals. Whole-study findings and limits: Naive subsets, compared against memory subsets, generally had larger estimated richness values.

CDR3 size: 14 residues. Losses at the gene ends were 3 bases for V and 8 bases for J; bases not matched to a gene: 6. In germline, CDR1 is LNHNV, CDR2 YYDKDF (reference sequence). Original processing notes: Junction-only immunoSEQ sequences carried no quality scores, so filtering differed. Profiled with immunoSEQ multiplex PCR; TCRdb holds only in-frame clones, not every one. V and J calls and clone size come straight from that table; D and trimming were deduced from the DNA. Of some 500,000 clones in the sample, 95% to 96% were seen once. Sequencing was carried out using naive CD4+ T cells sorted from blood. The subset here: CD45RA+ positively selected. The clonotype originates from a young woman in good health. This chain joins TRBV15 and TRBJ2-1, with 8 positions matching TRBD2. The CDR3 here is CATSSGGRSDEQFF. The CDR3 nucleotides read TGTGCCACCAGCAGTGGCGGGAGGAGCGATGAGCAGTTCTTC.